The T cell receptor beta chain under discussion was sequenced for a study of cytomegalovirus exposure and HLA in healthy donors. Study observations and caveats: Researchers reported from a later analysis that most CMV-associated TCR beta chains appeared HLA-restricted.

CDR1 SGHAT and CDR2 FQNNGV come from the germline V gene. Trimming took 2 bases from V and 1 from J, leaving 8 bases between them. The CDR3 covers 15 residues. The study ran its PCR with 60 Vbeta and 13 Jbeta primers. This table comes from immunoSEQ multiplex PCR, and its TCRdb copy is limited to in-frame clones, with some not included. The sample includes about 170,000 clones, 60% to 85% of them seen just once. With regard to this clone: Its matching antigen is unknown.

This clonotype originated in a female donor in good health and CMV-seronegative. The V call is TRBV11-2, the J call TRBJ2-2; D is possibly TRBD2 (5 bases). Sequenced: PBMCs. The CDR3 DNA follows: TGTGCCAGCAGCTTATTGGCGGGGAACACCGGGGAGCTGTTTTTT. Residues: CASSLLAGNTGELFF.